This TCR beta chain was observed in a study of T-cell reconstitution after alpha-beta-depleted transplantation in children. The V gene end was trimmed by 4 bases and the J gene end by 4 bases; junction bases not matched to a gene: 9. Germline V gene lookup returns CDR1 SGHRS and CDR2 YFSETQ. The CDR3 is 15 residues long. Preparation of the TCRbeta library was carried out with unique molecular identifiers. MiXCR was run by TCRdb on the PCR reads, yielding one entry per CDR3 protein. The sample has hundreds of thousands of distinct CDR3 sequences, around 15% seen once. The clonotype originates from a boy in the first two years of life who had a stem cell transplant for Wiskott-Aldrich syndrome, so the T cells may come from the graft donor. The chain has TRBV5-1 and TRBJ2-5, with TRBD1 matching over 8 bases. Material: PBMCs, mostly from graft donor cells, obtained 360 days after TCRalphabeta/CD19-depleted stem cell transplant. CDR3 amino acids: CASSPQGQGGETQYF. CDR3 DNA: TGCGCCAGCAGCCCACAAGGACAGGGTGGAGAGACCCAGTACTTC.